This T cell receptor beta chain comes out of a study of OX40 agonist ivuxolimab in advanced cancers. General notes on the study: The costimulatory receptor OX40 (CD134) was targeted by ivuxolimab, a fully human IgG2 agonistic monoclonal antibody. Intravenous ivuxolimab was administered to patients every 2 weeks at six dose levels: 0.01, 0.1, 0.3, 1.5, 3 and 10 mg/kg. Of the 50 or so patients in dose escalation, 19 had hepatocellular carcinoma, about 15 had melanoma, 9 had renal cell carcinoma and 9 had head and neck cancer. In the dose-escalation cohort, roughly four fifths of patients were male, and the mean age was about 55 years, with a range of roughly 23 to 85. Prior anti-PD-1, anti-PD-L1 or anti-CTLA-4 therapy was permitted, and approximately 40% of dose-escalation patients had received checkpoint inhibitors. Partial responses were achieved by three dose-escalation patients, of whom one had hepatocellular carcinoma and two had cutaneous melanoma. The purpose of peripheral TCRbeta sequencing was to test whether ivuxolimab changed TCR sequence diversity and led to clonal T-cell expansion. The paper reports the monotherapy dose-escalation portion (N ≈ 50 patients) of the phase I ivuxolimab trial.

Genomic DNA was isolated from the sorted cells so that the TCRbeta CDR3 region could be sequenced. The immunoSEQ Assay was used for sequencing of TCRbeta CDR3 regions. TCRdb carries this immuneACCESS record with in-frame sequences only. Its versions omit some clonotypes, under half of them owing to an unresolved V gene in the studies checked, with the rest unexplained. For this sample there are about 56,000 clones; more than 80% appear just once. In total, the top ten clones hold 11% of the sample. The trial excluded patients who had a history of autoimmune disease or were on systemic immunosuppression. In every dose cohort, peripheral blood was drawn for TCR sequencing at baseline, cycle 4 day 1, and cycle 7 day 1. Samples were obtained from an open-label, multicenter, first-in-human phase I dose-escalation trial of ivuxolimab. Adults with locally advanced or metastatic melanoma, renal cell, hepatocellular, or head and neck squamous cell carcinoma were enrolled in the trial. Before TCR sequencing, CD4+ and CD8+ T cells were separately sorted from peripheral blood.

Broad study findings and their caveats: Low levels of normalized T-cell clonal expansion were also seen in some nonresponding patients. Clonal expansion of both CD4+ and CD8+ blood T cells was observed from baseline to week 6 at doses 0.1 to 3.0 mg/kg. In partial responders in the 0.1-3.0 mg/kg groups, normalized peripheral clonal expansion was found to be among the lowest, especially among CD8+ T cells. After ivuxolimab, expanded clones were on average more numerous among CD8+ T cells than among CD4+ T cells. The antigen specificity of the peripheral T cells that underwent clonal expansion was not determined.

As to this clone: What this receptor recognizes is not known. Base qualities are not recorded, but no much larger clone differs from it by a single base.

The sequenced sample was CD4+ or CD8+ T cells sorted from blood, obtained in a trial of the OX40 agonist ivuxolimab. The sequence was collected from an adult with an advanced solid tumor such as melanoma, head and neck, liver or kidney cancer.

Read as DNA, the sequence is TGTGCCAGCAGTTCGGGGGGACTAGGCACCGGGGAGCTGTTTTTT. It codes for CASSSGGLGTGELFF. The rearrangement combines TRBV6-6 with TRBJ2-2, and TRBD2 matches 8 of the central bases. The CDR3 goes from the cysteine to the phenylalanine over 15 residues. The CDR3 DNA has 45 bases and is translated from base 1. V is cut back by 4 bases and J by 4 bases, with 5 bases in the junction unmatched. For CDR1 and CDR2, the germline V gene (reference sequence) lists MNHNY and SVGAGI.